The rows below give T cell receptor beta chains drawn from one sample of a study of CD8+CD57+ T cells in acquired aplastic anemia. MiXCR, run by TCRdb on the reads, gives a single entry per CDR3 protein. The sample carries around 290,000 distinct CDR3 sequences, approximately 57% recorded once. The sequencing sample was made of sorted CD4+, CD8+, or CD8+CD57+ T cells (not recorded which) from PBMCs. These receptors were taken from a human donor with aplastic anemia. The CDR3 runs from the conserved cysteine through the conserved F or W. Each record gives: V gene, J gene, clone size, D gene, CDR3 protein, CDR3 DNA. A D gene is named only where the DNA matches it firmly. Expanded clones get a size class; other rows say once, few or many, or leave the size out.

TRBV6-5,TRBJ1-2,many,TRBD1,CASSYTSGTEPYYTF,TGTGCCAGCAGTTACACATCCGGGACAGAGCCCTATTACACCTTC
TRBV5-8,TRBJ2-2,many,TRBD1,CASSLSGQGAVGELFF,TGTGCCAGCAGCTTGTCGGGACAGGGGGCTGTCGGGGAGCTGTTTTTT
TRBV7-7,TRBJ1-4,few,-,CASSLEADEKLFF,TGTGCCAGCAGCTTAGAAGCTGATGAAAAACTGTTTTTT
TRBV7-2,TRBJ1-1,few,TRBD1,CASSPWTGIGTEAFF,TGTGCCAGCAGCCCTTGGACAGGGATCGGCACTGAAGCTTTCTTT
TRBV5-5,TRBJ2-6,many,-,CASRLNYWFSGANVLTF,TGTGCCAGCAGGCTAAACTACTGGTTCTCTGGGGCCAACGTCCTGACTTTC
TRBV7-3,TRBJ2-3,-,-,CASSRDQSTDTQYF,TGTGCCAGCAGTAGGGACCAGAGCACAGATACGCAGTATTTT
TRBV6-1,TRBJ2-5,many,-,CASSEAPGVRGNSQYF,TGTGCCAGCAGTGAAGCTCCGGGGGTCAGAGGCAATTCCCAGTACTTC
TRBV20-1,TRBJ2-7,once,TRBD1,CSARGTSGTGRTYEQYF,TGCAGTGCTAGAGGGACTTCCGGGACAGGCCGGACCTACGAGCAGTACTTC
TRBV2,TRBJ2-7,-,-,CASSLAGGLSYEQYF,TGTGCCAGCAGTTTAGCTGGGGGCTTGTCCTACGAGCAGTACTTC
TRBV7-2,TRBJ2-4,-,TRBD2,CASSPVAGGRNIQYF,TGTGCCAGCAGCCCAGTAGCGGGGGGGCGAAACATTCAGTACTTC
TRBV6-1,TRBJ1-1,-,-,CASSEAVDTEAFF,TGTGCCAGCAGTGAAGCGGTGGATACTGAAGCTTTCTTT
TRBV2,TRBJ2-7,-,TRBD2,CASSQSGTPGPHEQYF,TGCGCCAGCAGCCAAAGCGGGACCCCAGGGCCCCACGAGCAGTACTTC
TRBV10-2,TRBJ2-7,-,-,CASNRDQGREQYF,TGCGCCAGCAACCGGGACCAAGGGAGAGAGCAGTACTTC
TRBV30,TRBJ2-1,few,-,CAWSTGDHNEQFF,TGTGCCTGGAGTACGGGGGACCACAATGAGCAGTTCTTC
TRBV6-5,TRBJ1-1,many,-,CASSYSKLTEAFF,TGTGCCAGCAGTTACTCGAAGTTGACGGAGGCTTTCTTT
TRBV12-3/TRBV12-4,TRBJ2-2,-,-,CASSQGQGGTGELFF,TGTGCCAGCAGTCAGGGACAAGGGGGGACCGGGGAGCTGTTTTTT
TRBV7-2,TRBJ2-5,-,TRBD2,CAGSLIAGGSLTQYF,TGTGCCGGCAGCCTGATAGCGGGGGGGTCCTTGACCCAGTACTTC
TRBV25-1,TRBJ1-1,-,TRBD1,CASSGARDSLGLMNTEAFF,TGTGCCAGCAGTGGGGCCAGGGACAGTTTGGGGCTAATGAACACTGAAGCTTTCTTT
TRBV13,TRBJ2-1,-,TRBD2,CASSFLPGTSGDNEQFF,TGTGCCAGCAGCTTCCTACCTGGGACTAGCGGGGACAATGAGCAGTTCTTC
TRBV7-8,TRBJ2-4,many,TRBD1,CASSLEKRDSGLAKNIQYF,TGTGCCAGCAGCTTAGAAAAGAGGGACAGCGGATTAGCCAAAAACATTCAGTACTTC
TRBV18,TRBJ2-1,-,-,CASSREPGSYNEQFF,TGTGCCAGCTCACGGGAGCCGGGCTCCTACAATGAGCAGTTCTTC
TRBV7-2,TRBJ1-1,-,-,CASSQTGQSEAFF,TGTGCCAGCAGCCAAACGGGACAATCGGAAGCTTTCTTT
TRBV6-5,TRBJ2-7,-,-,CASSRGSTYEQYF,TGTGCCAGCAGTCGAGGGAGCACCTACGAGCAGTACTTC
TRBV7-2,TRBJ2-5,-,-,CASSARRGAFQETQYF,TGTGCCAGCAGCGCAAGAAGGGGGGCGTTCCAAGAGACCCAGTACTTC
TRBV15,TRBJ2-1,-,TRBD2,CATSRDRLAGGCGSYNEQFF,TGTGCCACCAGCAGAGATCGACTAGCGGGAGGATGCGGGAGCTACAATGAGCAGTTCTTC
TRBV6-2/TRBV6-3,TRBJ1-2,many,-,CASSYPPTGYYGYTF,TGTGCCAGCAGTTACCCCCCCACAGGGTACTATGGCTACACCTTC
TRBV19,TRBJ2-7,once,-,CASSISRSNYEQYF,TGTGCCAGTAGTATAAGTAGGAGTAACTACGAGCAGTACTTC
TRBV29-1,TRBJ2-7,-,-,CSVVERESSYEQYF,TGCAGCGTTGTAGAGCGCGAGAGCTCCTACGAGCAGTACTTC
TRBV12-3/TRBV12-4,TRBJ2-1,-,TRBD2,CASSPTSGWNNERFF,TGTGCCAGCAGTCCCACTAGCGGGTGGAACAATGAGCGGTTCTTC